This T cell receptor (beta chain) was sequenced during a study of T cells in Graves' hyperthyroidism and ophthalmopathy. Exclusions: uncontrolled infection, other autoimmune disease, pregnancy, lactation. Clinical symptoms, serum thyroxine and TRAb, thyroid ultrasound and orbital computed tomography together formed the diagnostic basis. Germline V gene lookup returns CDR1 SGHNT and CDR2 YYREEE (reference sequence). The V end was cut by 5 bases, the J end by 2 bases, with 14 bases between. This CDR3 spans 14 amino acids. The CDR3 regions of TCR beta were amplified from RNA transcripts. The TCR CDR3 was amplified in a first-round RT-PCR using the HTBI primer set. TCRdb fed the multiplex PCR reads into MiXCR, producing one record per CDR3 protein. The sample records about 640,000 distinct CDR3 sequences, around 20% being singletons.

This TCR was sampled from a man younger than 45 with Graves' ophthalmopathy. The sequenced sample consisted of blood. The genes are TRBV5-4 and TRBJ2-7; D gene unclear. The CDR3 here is CASRAQDGTYEQYF. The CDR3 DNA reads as TGTGCCAGCAGGGCCCAGGACGGAACCTACGAGCAGTACTTC.